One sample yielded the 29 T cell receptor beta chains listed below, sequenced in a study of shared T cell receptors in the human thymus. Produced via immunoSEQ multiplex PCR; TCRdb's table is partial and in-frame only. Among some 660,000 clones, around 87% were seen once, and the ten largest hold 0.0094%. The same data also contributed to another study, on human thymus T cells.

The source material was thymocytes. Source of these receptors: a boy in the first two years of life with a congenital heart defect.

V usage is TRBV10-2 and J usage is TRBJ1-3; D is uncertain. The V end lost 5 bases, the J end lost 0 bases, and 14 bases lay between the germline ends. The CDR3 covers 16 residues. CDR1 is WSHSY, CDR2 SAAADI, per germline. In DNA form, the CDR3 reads TGCGCCAGCAGTCCCTCGCAGGCCAGCTCTGGAAACACCATATATTTT. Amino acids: CASSPSQASSGNTIYF.

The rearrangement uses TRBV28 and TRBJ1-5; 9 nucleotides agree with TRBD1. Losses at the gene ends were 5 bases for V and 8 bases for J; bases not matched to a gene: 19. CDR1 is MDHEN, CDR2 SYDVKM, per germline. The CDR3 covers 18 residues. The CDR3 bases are TGTGCCAGCAGTCATCCTTGGGGTCCGGGACAGGGAATGGAGCCCCAGCATTTT. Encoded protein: CASSHPWGPGQGMEPQHF.

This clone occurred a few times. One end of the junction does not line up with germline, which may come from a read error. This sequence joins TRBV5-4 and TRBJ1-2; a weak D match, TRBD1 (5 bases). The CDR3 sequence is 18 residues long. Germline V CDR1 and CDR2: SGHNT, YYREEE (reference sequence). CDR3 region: CASSLQVGTCRDFYGYPF. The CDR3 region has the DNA TGTGCCAGCAGCTTGCAGGTGGGGACTTGTCGGGACTTCTATGGCTACCCCTTC.

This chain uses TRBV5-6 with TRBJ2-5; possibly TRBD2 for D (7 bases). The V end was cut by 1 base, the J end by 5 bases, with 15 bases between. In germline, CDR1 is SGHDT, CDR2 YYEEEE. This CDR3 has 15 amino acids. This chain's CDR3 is CASSLRGGALETQYF. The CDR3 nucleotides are TGTGCCAGCAGCTTGCGAGGGGGGGCCTTGGAGACCCAGTACTTC.

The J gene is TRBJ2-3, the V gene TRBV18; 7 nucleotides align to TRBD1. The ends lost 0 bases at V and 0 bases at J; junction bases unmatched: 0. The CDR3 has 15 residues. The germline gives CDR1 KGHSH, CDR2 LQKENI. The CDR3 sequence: CASSPPGQSTDTQYF. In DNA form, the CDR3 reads TGTGCCAGCTCACCACCGGGACAGAGCACAGATACGCAGTATTTT.

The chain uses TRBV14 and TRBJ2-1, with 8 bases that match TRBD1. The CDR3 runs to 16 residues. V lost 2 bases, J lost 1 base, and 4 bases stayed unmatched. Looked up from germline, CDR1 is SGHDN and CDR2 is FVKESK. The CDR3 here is CASSQPTGESYNEQFF. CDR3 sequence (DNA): TGTGCCAGCAGCCAACCGACAGGGGAATCCTACAATGAGCAGTTCTTC.

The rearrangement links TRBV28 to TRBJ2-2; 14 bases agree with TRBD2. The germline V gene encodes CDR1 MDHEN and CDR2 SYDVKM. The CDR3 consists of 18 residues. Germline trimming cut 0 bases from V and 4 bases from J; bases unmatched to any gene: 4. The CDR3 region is CASSLWTSGGAGTGELFF. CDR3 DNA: TGTGCCAGCAGTTTATGGACTAGCGGGGGGGCGGGCACCGGGGAGCTGTTTTTT.

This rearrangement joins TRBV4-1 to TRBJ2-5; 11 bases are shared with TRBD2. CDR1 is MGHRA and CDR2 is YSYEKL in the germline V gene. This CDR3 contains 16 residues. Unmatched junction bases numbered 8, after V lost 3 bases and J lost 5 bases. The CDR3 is CASSHQIAGGRETQYF. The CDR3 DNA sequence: TGCGCCAGCAGCCATCAAATAGCGGGGGGGAGGGAGACCCAGTACTTC.

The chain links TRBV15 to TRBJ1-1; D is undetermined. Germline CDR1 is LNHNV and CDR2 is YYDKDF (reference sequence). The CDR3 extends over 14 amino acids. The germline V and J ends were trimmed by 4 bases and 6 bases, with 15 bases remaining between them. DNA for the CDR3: TGTGCCACCAGCACCACAACCGTAAGCGCTGAAGCTTTCTTT. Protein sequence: CATSTTTVSAEAFF.

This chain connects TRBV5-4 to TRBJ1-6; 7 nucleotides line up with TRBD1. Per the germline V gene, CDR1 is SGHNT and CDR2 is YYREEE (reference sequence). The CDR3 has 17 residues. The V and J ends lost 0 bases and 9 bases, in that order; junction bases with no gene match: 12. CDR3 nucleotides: TGTGCCAGCAGCTTGGGACACCTACAGGGGCGGGGTTCACCCCTCCACTTT. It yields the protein CASSLGHLQGRGSPLHF.

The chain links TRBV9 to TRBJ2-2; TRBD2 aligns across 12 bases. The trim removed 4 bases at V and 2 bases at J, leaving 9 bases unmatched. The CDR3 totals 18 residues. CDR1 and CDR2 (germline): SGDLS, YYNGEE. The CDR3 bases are TGTGCCAGCAGCCCCATCACTAGCGGGGGGCTTAACACCGGGGAGCTGTTTTTT. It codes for CASSPITSGGLNTGELFF.

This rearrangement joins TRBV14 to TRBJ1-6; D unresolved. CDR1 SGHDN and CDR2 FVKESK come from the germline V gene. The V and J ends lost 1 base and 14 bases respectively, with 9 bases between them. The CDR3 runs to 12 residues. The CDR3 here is CASSQAVRALHF. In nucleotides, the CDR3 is TGTGCCAGCAGCCAAGCGGTGCGGGCCCTCCACTTT.

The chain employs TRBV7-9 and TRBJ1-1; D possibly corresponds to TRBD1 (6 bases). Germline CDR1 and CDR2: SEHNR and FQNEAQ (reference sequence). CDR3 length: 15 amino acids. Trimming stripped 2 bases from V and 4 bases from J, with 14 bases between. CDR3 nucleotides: TGTGCCAGCAGCTTAAGACCAGAACAGGGCACTGAAGCTTTCTTT. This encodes CASSLRPEQGTEAFF. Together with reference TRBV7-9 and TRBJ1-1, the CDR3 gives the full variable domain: DTGVSQNPRHKITKRGQNVTFRCDPISEHNRLYWYRQTLGQGPEFLTYFQNEAQLEKSRLLSDRFSAERPKGSFSTLEIQRTEQGDSAMYLCASSLRPEQGTEAFFGQGTRLTVV.

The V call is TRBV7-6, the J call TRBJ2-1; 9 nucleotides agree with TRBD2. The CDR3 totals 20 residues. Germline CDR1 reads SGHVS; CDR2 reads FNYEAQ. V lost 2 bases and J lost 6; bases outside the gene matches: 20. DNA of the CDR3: TGTGCCAGCAGCTTAAGTTCCCCCGCGGGAGGGATTTTAGATCGCAATGAGCAGTTCTTC. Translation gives CASSLSSPAGGILDRNEQFF.

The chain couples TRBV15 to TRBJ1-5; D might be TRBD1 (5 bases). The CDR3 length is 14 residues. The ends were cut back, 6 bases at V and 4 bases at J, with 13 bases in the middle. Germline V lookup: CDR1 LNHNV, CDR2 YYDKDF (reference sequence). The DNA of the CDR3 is TGTGCCACCAGGGGGAGGGGAAGGAATCAGCCCCAGCATTTT. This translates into CATRGRGRNQPQHF. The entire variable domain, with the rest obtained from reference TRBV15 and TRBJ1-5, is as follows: DAMVIQNPRYQVTQFGKPVTLSCSQTLNHNVMYWYQQKSSQAPKLLFHYYDKDFNNEADTPDNFQSRRPNTSFCFLDIRSPGLGDTAMYLCATRGRGRNQPQHFGDGTRLSIL.

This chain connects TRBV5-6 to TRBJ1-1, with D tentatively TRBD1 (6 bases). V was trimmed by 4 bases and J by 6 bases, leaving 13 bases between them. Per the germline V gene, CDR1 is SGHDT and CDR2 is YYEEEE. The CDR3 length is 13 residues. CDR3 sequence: CASSLLTGPEAFF. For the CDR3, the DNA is TGTGCCAGCAGCCTACTTACAGGGCCTGAAGCTTTCTTT.

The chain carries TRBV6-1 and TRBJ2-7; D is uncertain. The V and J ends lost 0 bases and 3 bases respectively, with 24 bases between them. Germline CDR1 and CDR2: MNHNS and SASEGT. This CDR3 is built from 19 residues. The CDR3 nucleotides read TGTGCCAGCAGTGAAGCCGTAAAGTTTGGAGTCCAAACCTACTACGAGCAGTACTTC. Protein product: CASSEAVKFGVQTYYEQYF.

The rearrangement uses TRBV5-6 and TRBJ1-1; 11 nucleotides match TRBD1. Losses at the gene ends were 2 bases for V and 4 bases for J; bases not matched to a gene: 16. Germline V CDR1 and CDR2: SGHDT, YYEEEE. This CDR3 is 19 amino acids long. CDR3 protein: CASSFPAGQGAFGGTEAFF. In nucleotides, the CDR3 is TGTGCCAGCAGCTTCCCGGCCGGACAGGGGGCTTTTGGTGGCACTGAAGCTTTCTTT.

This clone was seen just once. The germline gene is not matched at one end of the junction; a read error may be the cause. The CDR3 DNA follows: TGTGCCAGCAGGTACTCGGGACAGCTCCTTTCGTACGAGCAGTACTTC. Encoded protein: CASRYSGQLLSYEQYF. This rearrangement joins TRBV6-5 to TRBJ2-7; 7 bases match TRBD1. There are 16 residues in the CDR3. Germline V CDR1 and CDR2: MNHEY, SVGAGI.

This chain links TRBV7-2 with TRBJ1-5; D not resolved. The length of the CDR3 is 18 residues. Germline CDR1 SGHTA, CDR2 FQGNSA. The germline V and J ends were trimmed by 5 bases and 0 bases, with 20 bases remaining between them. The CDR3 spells CASSTGEGGLLSNQPQHF. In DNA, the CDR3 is TGTGCCAGCAGCACCGGGGAGGGCGGATTACTTAGCAATCAGCCCCAGCATTTT.

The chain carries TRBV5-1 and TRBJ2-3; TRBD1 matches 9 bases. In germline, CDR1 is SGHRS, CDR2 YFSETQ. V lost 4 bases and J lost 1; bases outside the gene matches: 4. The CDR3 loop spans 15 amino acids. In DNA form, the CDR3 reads TGCGCCAGCAGCATCGGACAGGGGTGCACAGATACGCAGTATTTT. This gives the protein CASSIGQGCTDTQYF.

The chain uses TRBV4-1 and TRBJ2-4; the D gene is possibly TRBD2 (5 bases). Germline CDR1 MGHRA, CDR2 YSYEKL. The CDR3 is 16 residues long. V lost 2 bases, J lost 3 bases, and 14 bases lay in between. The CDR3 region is CASSQFSIEGKNIQYF. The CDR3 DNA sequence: TGCGCCAGCAGCCAATTTTCGATAGAGGGCAAAAACATTCAGTACTTC.

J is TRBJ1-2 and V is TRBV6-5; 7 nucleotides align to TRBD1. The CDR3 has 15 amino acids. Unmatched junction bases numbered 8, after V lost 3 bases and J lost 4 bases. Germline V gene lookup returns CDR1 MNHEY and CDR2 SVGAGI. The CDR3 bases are TGTGCCAGCAGTTATGAACACAGGGGAGGCTATGGCTACACCTTC. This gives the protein CASSYEHRGGYGYTF.

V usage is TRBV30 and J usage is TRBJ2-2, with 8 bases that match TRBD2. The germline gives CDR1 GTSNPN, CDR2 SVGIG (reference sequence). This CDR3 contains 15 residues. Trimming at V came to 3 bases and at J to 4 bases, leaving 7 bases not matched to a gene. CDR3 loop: CAWRRRGDITGELFF. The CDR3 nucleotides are TGTGCCTGGAGACGGCGGGGGGATATCACCGGGGAGCTGTTTTTT.

The CDR3 DNA sequence: TGTGCCAGCAGCTTTCAGCGGGACGAGCAGTACTTC. It translates to CASSFQRDEQYF. The V gene is TRBV5-6, the J gene TRBJ2-7; the D gene is possibly TRBD2 (6 bases). The CDR3 loop spans 12 amino acids. The V gene's germline CDR1 is SGHDT and CDR2 YYEEEE. Trimming took 2 bases from V and 5 from J, leaving 8 bases between them.

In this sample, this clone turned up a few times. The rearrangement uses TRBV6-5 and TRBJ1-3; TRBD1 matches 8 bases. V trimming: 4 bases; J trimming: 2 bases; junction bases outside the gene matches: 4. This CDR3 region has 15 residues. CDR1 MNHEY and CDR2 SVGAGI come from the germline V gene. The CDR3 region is CASSSQGATGNTIYF. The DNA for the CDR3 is TGTGCCAGCAGTTCGCAGGGGGCGACTGGAAACACCATATATTTT.

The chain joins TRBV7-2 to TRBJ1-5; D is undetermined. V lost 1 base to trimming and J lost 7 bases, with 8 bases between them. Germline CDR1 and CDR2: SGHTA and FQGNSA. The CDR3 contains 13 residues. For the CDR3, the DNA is TGTGCCAGCAGCTTAGTGGAGGAGCAGCCCCAGCATTTT. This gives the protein CASSLVEEQPQHF.

For the CDR3, the DNA is TGTGCCAGCAAGGAGGGGGGGCAGGTATACTACAATGAGCAGTTCTTC. This sequence encodes CASKEGGQVYYNEQFF. This chain joins TRBV28 and TRBJ2-1; weak D call: TRBD2 (7 bases). Germline CDR1 MDHEN, CDR2 SYDVKM. The V and J ends lost 7 bases and 3 bases respectively, with 19 bases between them. The CDR3 length is 16 residues.

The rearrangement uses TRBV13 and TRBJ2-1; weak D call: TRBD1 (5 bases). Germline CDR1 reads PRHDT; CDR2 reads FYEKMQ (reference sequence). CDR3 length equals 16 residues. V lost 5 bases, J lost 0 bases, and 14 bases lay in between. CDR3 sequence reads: CASSPFTGDSYNEQFF. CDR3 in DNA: TGTGCCAGCAGCCCATTTACAGGAGACTCCTACAATGAGCAGTTCTTC.